This T cell receptor beta chain was recorded in a study of identical twins. Study-wide points: While abundant cord blood beta clonotypes carried fewer insertions, memory repertoires showed no such pattern.

Details on this clonotype: Its cognate antigen is unknown.

Germline CDR1 is LGHDT and CDR2 is YNNKEL (reference sequence). The CDR3 loop spans 15 amino acids. With 3 bases removed from V and 2 bases from J, the gap between germline ends came to 14 bases. TCRdb re-analysed the 5' RACE reads in MiXCR, keeping a single row per CDR3 protein. The sample yields under 900,000 distinct CDR3 sequences, roughly 18% seen once. Another study also made use of these data, one on T cells expressing NK-cell markers. That report adds: CD8+ T cells in six donors included dominant NKG2C+ clonotypes at roughly 1.0-7.0%. These clonotypes, the leaders elsewhere, also led the CD3+CD56-NKG2C+ fraction in a few donors. Whether expanded NKG2C+ T cell clones were HCMV specific stayed uncertain.

The sequence was obtained from a woman between 18 and 30 years old in good health. The chain joins TRBV3-1 to TRBJ2-7; D unresolved. The sample taken for sequencing was PBMCs. The CDR3 loop reads CASSQASGPTYEQYF. The DNA for the CDR3 is TGTGCCAGCAGCCAGGCCTCAGGCCCCACCTACGAGCAGTACTTC.